Below are 11 T cell receptor beta chains sequenced from a single sample in a study of PD-L1 blockade in urothelial cancer. Assay: immunoSEQ multiplex PCR; the TCRdb copy retains only in-frame clones and omits some. The data contain some 30,000 clones, more than 85% of them singletons. The starting material was PBMCs, obtained around atezolizumab (anti-PD-L1) treatment. These receptors all come from a man between 45 and 60 years old with urothelial cancer.

This clone appeared a few times. This sequence joins TRBV15 and TRBJ2-7; 10 bases agree with TRBD1. Germline lookup yields CDR1 LNHNV and CDR2 YYDKDF (reference sequence). The CDR3 sequence is 16 residues long. V was clipped by 1 base and J by 2 bases; unmatched bases: 5. The DNA of the CDR3 is TGTGCCACCAGCAGAGCGGGACAGGGGTGGACCTACGAGCAGTACTTC. It specifies CATSRAGQGWTYEQYF.

The rearrangement joins TRBV10-3 to TRBJ2-1; 10 bases line up with TRBD2. Losses at the gene ends were 8 bases for V and 5 bases for J; bases not matched to a gene: 3. CDR1 is ENHRY, CDR2 SYGVKD, per germline. This CDR3 comprises 13 residues. The CDR3 region has the DNA TGTGCCATCCTAGCGGGGGAGAACAATGAGCAGTTCTTC. It encodes CAILAGENNEQFF.

This rearrangement joins TRBV10-1 to TRBJ2-3, with TRBD1 matching 8 bases. Looked up from germline, CDR1 is WNHNN and CDR2 is SYGVQD (reference sequence). The CDR3 spans 15 residues. The trim removed 0 bases at V and 2 bases at J, leaving 1 base unmatched. CDR3 nucleotide sequence: TGCGCCAGCAGTGAGTCGGGACAGGTCACAGATACGCAGTATTTT. Protein: CASSESGQVTDTQYF.

This clone was recorded a few times. The rearrangement uses TRBV15 and TRBJ1-6, with D tentatively TRBD1 (5 bases). The CDR3 runs to 15 residues. Looked up from germline, CDR1 is LNHNV and CDR2 is YYDKDF (reference sequence). Trimming left V 5 bases short and J 5 bases short, with 13 bases between. For the CDR3, the DNA is TGTGCCACCAGCCATGGAGGGGCGGATAATTCACCCCTCCACTTT. Residues: CATSHGGADNSPLHF.

The rearrangement joins TRBV10-1 to TRBJ2-7; D is perhaps TRBD2 (5 bases). Per the germline V gene, CDR1 is WNHNN and CDR2 is SYGVQD (reference sequence). V lost 0 bases, J lost 0 bases, and 15 bases lay in between. The CDR3 contains 17 residues. CDR3 nucleotide sequence: TGCGCCAGCAGTGAGTCCGTCTTCGGGGAGAACTCCTACGAGCAGTACTTC. As protein: CASSESVFGENSYEQYF.

CDR3 loop: CASSLKVSSYNEQFF. In DNA, the CDR3 is TGCGCCAGCAGCTTGAAAGTGAGCTCCTACAATGAGCAGTTCTTC. V gene TRBV5-1 combines with J gene TRBJ2-1; no definite D call. V shed 1 base and J shed 0 bases, with 8 bases lying between them. The CDR3 covers 15 residues. Germline values: CDR1 SGHRS, CDR2 YFSETQ.

The chain has TRBV28 and TRBJ2-7; maybe TRBD1 (6 bases). Germline V gene data show CDR1 as MDHEN and CDR2 as SYDVKM. Trimming removed 7 bases at V and 1 base at J, with 11 bases between. CDR3 length: 13 residues. CDR3 amino acids: CASTPDRSYEQYF. The CDR3 nucleotides are TGTGCCAGCACTCCGGACAGATCCTACGAGCAGTACTTC.

The chain is built from TRBV7-3 and TRBJ2-2; 7 bases are shared with TRBD1. The CDR3 totals 15 residues. After removal of 4 bases from V and 4 bases from J, the junction contained 6 bases not matched to a gene. Germline CDR1 reads SGHTA; CDR2 reads FQGTGA. DNA of the CDR3: TGTGCCAGCAGCTCACCGGGACAGATCACCGGGGAGCTGTTTTTT. Translation gives CASSSPGQITGELFF.

The V and J genes are TRBV19 and TRBJ1-6; no firm D call. Between the trimmed V and J ends, which lost 5 bases and 6 bases, there was a span of 17 bases. The CDR3 has 16 residues. The V gene's germline CDR1 is LNHDA and CDR2 SQIVND (reference sequence). The CDR3: CASSPRPGMGNSPLHF. In nucleotides, the CDR3 is TGTGCCAGTAGTCCCCGCCCCGGGATGGGTAATTCACCCCTCCACTTT.

This clone appeared a single time. This chain connects TRBV7-9 to TRBJ2-5; D may be TRBD1 (6 bases). V lost 5 bases and J 4 bases, leaving 14 bases between the germline ends. Germline CDR1 is SEHNR and CDR2 is FQNEAQ (reference sequence). CDR3 size: 14 residues. CDR3: CASSVYRDGETQYF. In DNA, the CDR3 is TGTGCCAGCAGCGTCTACAGGGACGGAGAGACCCAGTACTTC.

This clone showed up just a few times. The chain carries TRBV28 and TRBJ2-1, with 8 bases that match TRBD1. V was pared by 1 base and J by 0 bases, with 2 bases of the junction left unmatched. This CDR3 spans 16 amino acids. Per germline, CDR1 MDHEN and CDR2 SYDVKM. The CDR3 sequence: CASSLLGQGSYNEQFF. CDR3 coding DNA: TGTGCCAGCAGTTTATTAGGACAGGGCTCCTACAATGAGCAGTTCTTC.